This T cell receptor beta chain was observed in a study of blood T cells in healthy people across ages (dated by TCRdb to 2013 to 2016). Context from the whole study: Template switching captured roughly one uniquely barcoded TCR beta cDNA molecule per two T cells in model experiments. To track age-related changes in TCR beta repertoire diversity, the study relied on deep sequencing normalized with unique cDNA molecular identifiers. Two additional independent replicas of 1 million unique cDNA reads from the same blood draw were analyzed for two donors (one aged 18 to 29 and one aged 80 or older). The donors were split into four age groups: young (average around 15 years), middle-aged (39), aged (roughly 65) and long-lived (roughly 77).

The roughly 39 donors, aged about 6 to 100 years, were systemically healthy Caucasian individuals from Russia. About 9.1 milliliters of peripheral blood were collected from each donor into EDTA-treated Vacutainer tubes. Ficoll-Paque density-gradient centrifugation was used to isolate PBMCs, with at least 7 million obtained per sample. Total RNA was extracted from PBMCs with Trizol reagent, with at least 6 micrograms obtained per sample. For every donor, flow cytometry on a PBMC aliquot measured the percentage of naive CD45RAhigh/CD27high T cells. Inclusive of the bounding cysteine and phenylalanine, the CDR3 is 14 residues long. Only the CDR3 portion is preserved as DNA: 42 bases, with reading frame beginning at the first base. The germline V gene (reference sequence) specifies DFQATT as CDR1 and SNEGSKA as CDR2. V lost 0 bases and J lost 2 bases; the stretch between them is 7 bases long. The library came from 5' RACE. Sequencing used an Illumina HiSeq 2500. A second roughly 6 to 11 cycle PCR used a sample-barcoded 5' primer and a J-beta primer mix. A template-switch 5' adaptor carrying 12 random nucleotides introduced a unique molecular identifier onto each TCR beta cDNA molecule. Each sample yielded at least 2.5 million CDR3-containing paired-end reads. The Mint cDNA synthesis kit, primed by a TRBC-specific oligonucleotide, was used to synthesize first-strand cDNA from all RNA. Following uracil-DNA glycosylase treatment, a first 18-cycle PCR with universal primers M1SS and BC2_uni_R was performed on all cDNA. The study's own analysis went as follows. Each sample was normalized by randomly selecting 1 million high-quality reads, each carrying a distinct molecular identifier. Reads with shared molecular identifiers were discarded instead of being binned into consensus sequences. MiTCR, run with a Q25 quality threshold and the strictest error-elimination algorithm, handled CDR3 identification, clonotype clustering and error correction. A nonparametric unseen species model with Euler transformation was used to estimate a lower bound on total TCR beta diversity. Starting from the raw public reads, TCRdb applied fastp trimming at Q25, assembled clones with MiXCR and retained in-frame beta chains. Identical CDR3 protein sequences are pooled into one entry, listed with their most common genes and DNA. TCRdb, not the authors, supplied the V and J calls. The sample has around 520,000 distinct CDR3 sequences on record, about a quarter of them singletons. The top ten constitute approximately 3.6% of the sample.

Regarding this clonotype: Its antigen is still unknown. Per-nucleotide qualities are absent, and no much larger clonotype sits a single base away.

The study at large found these results: Total diversity estimates from one million sequenced T cells were considered lower bounds and underestimates. Since profiling was done on bulk unsorted PBMCs, naive and antigen-experienced compartments could not be conclusively compared. Compared with the aged group, the long-lived group had more naive CD4+ T cells, fewer expanded clones and increased TCR diversity, suggesting age selection. Observed TCR beta diversity per million T cells fell roughly linearly with age, and a significant reduction was already apparent by age roughly 40. A strong correlation was found between observed TCR beta diversity and the percentage of naive T cells measured by flow cytometry. Because donor CMV infection status was unknown, age-related changes in expanded clonotypes were potentially confounded.

These sequences were also reported in another study, on T cells of mothers and their children. The second publication reports: The donors were nine systemically healthy Caucasian individuals, made up of three mothers and their six children. cDNA synthesis consumed the entire amount of extracted RNA, loaded at about 1.5 ug RNA in each 15 ul reaction. In the second PCR, sample barcodes and 2-4 random nucleotides were introduced via the M1S primer. Each mother yielded over 9 million TCR beta CDR3 reads and each child some 3 million reads. Thymic selection shapes the output of TCR recombination in a similar way in related and unrelated pairs, and inherited differences have a minor effect. Normalized repertoire overlap in related mother-child pairs was always slightly higher than in unrelated mother-child pairs, but the difference was never significant. No persistent microchimeric T cell clones were detected, at a sensitivity of around 97 clones per million clonotypes. In the study, deep NGS was used to compare the TCR beta repertoires of mothers and children, and features distinguishing related mother-child pairs from unrelated individuals were sought. On average, the children were around 11 +/- 4 years old, while the mothers were about 37 +/- 4 years old. After adapters were ligated using NEBNext reagents, the libraries underwent 100+100 nt paired-end sequencing on an Illumina HiSeq 2000. To prevent cross-contamination, the mother and child libraries were prepared a month apart and were sequenced in separate runs. Each donor had between roughly 450,000 and 2,100,000 distinct TCR beta clonotypes identified. Naive TCR beta clonotypes were estimated from low-frequency clonotypes matched to each donor's FACS-determined naive share, without sorting.

The chain uses TRBV20-1 and TRBJ2-2, with a weak D call of TRBD1 (5 bases match). The sequenced sample was blood. The TCR sequence derives from a boy between 2 and 10 years old in good health. The CDR3 region: CSAREGVNTGELFF. At the DNA level, the sequence is TGCAGTGCTAGAGAAGGGGTTAACACCGGGGAGCTGTTTTTT.